This TCR beta chain emerged from a study of blood T cells in healthy people across ages. This clonotype occurred a few times. Combining a sample-barcoded 5' primer with a J-beta primer mix, a second PCR ran for roughly 7 to 12 cycles. TCRdb analysed the 5' RACE reads with MiXCR anew, one entry per CDR3 protein. The sample yields around 800,000 distinct CDR3 sequences, less than 70% seen once. From germline, CDR1 is MGHRA and CDR2 YSYEKL. The ends lost 0 bases at V and 6 bases at J; junction bases unmatched: 7. The CDR3 covers 17 residues. The chain links TRBV4-1 to TRBJ2-7; 14 nucleotides line up with TRBD2. This clonotype originated in a man older than 75 in good health. Sequenced input: blood. The CDR3 spells CASSQEGLAGVGGEQYF. The CDR3 DNA is TGCGCCAGCAGCCAAGAGGGACTAGCGGGAGTAGGGGGCGAGCAGTACTTC.